These 27 T cell receptor beta chains originate from one sample sequenced in a study of human T cells and chemical hapten exposure. TCRdb re-called the RACE reads through MiXCR, storing one row per CDR3 protein. The sample gives more than 300,000 distinct CDR3 sequences, approximately 5% of which show up once; around 8% is in the top ten. Noted time point: pre-sensitization, week 0. As to treatment: therapeutic diphenylcyclopropenone sensitization with weekly scalp DPC. Sequences were derived from whole blood, sampled in connection with sensitization to the hapten diphenylcyclopropenone (DPC). The receptors shown here come from a woman aged 18-35 years with alopecia areata. Some clones in this sample may be carry-over from other donors' samples.

This clonotype was seen at least ten times. The chain is built from TRBV4-3 and TRBJ1-1; D not resolved. Germline CDR1 and CDR2: LGHNA and YSLEER. The CDR3 loop spans 15 amino acids. The ends were cut back, 1 base at V and 11 bases at J, with 20 bases in the middle. The CDR3 loop is CASSQGGIGPFKAFF. Here the CDR3 DNA reads TGCGCCAGCAGCCAAGGAGGAATTGGCCCCTTCAAGGCTTTCTTT.

This clonotype appeared many times. The J gene is TRBJ2-3, the V gene TRBV3-1; 10 bases fit TRBD2. J gave up 0 bases and V 6 bases, and 3 bases lay outside the gene matches. Looked up from germline, CDR1 is LGHDT and CDR2 is YNNKEL (reference sequence). The CDR3 loop spans 15 amino acids. This chain's CDR3 is CASRRTSGSTDTQYF. The DNA for the CDR3 is TGTGCCAGCAGAAGGACTAGCGGTAGCACAGATACGCAGTATTTT.

This clonotype was counted a few times. This chain links TRBV6-6 with TRBJ1-4; no reliable D call. CDR3 size: 12 residues. V was trimmed by 2 bases and J by 6 bases, leaving 4 bases between them. Germline V gene lookup returns CDR1 MNHNY and CDR2 SVGAGI (reference sequence). The CDR3 DNA reads as TGTGCCAGCAGTTACGCGGATGAAAAACTGTTTTTT. Translated: CASSYADEKLFF.

This clonotype was seen many times. V is TRBV5-5 and J is TRBJ1-1, with a possible D match to TRBD1 (6 bases). Between the trimmed V and J ends, which lost 6 bases and 5 bases, there was a span of 20 bases. The CDR3 totals 15 residues. Germline-derived CDR1 and CDR2 are SGHKS and YYEKEE (reference sequence). The CDR3 DNA reads TGTGCCAGCAACAGCTGGGGCAGGGGAAGGACTGAAGCTTTCTTT. Protein: CASNSWGRGRTEAFF.

The V and J genes are TRBV10-3 and TRBJ2-5; D unresolved. V lost 0 bases and J lost 1, with 6 bases in between. Germline CDR1 ENHRY, CDR2 SYGVKD. The CDR3 runs to 14 residues. Here the CDR3 reads CAISESALQETQYF. The CDR3 DNA reads TGTGCCATCAGTGAGTCGGCCCTCCAAGAGACCCAGTACTTC.

As to this clonotype: Its ends do not fully match the called genes, so a read error is possible. The chain has TRBV6-1 and TRBJ2-6; 7 positions match TRBD2. From germline, CDR1 is MNHNS and CDR2 SASEGT. The CDR3 length is 20 residues. CDR3 protein: CASSELPPGRVRSGDNVLTF. As DNA, the CDR3 is TGTGCCAGCAGTGAGTTACCCCCGGGGAGGGTAAGGTCTGGGGACAACGTCCTGACTTTC.

This clonotype has only a few counts. The chain uses TRBV6-1 and TRBJ2-7; the match to TRBD2 covers 9 bases. Unmatched junction bases numbered 7, after V lost 7 bases and J lost 3 bases. The CDR3 has 14 residues. Germline V CDR1 and CDR2: MNHNS, SASEGT. This CDR3 reads CASTPTSGYYEQYF. The CDR3 region has the DNA TGTGCCAGCACCCCGACTAGCGGATACTACGAGCAGTACTTC.

The chain joins TRBV2 to TRBJ1-5; no reliable D call. Trimming removed 3 bases from V and 8 bases from J, with 11 bases in between. Germline V gene sequence: CDR1 SNHLY, CDR2 FYNNEI. This CDR3 spans 13 amino acids. The CDR3 loop reads CASSESPSEPQHF. CDR3 nucleotide sequence: TGTGCCAGCAGTGAGAGTCCCAGTGAGCCCCAGCATTTT.

This clonotype was seen many times. The rearrangement uses TRBV28 and TRBJ1-1; D might be TRBD1 (6 bases). V gave up 7 bases and J gave up 7 bases, with 19 bases separating them. The CDR3 has 14 residues. Germline V gives CDR1 MDHEN, CDR2 SYDVKM. CDR3: CASTLGQPNSEAFF. The DNA for the CDR3 is TGTGCCAGCACCCTCGGACAGCCTAATAGTGAAGCTTTCTTT.

The chain couples TRBV7-3 to TRBJ2-1; a weak D match, TRBD1 (5 bases). Between the trimmed V and J ends, which lost 0 bases and 4 bases, there was a span of 7 bases. Germline V gene sequence: CDR1 SGHTA, CDR2 FQGTGA. CDR3 length: 14 residues. In nucleotides, the CDR3 is TGTGCCAGCAGCTTAACGACAGATTACAATGAGCAGTTCTTC. This gives the protein CASSLTTDYNEQFF.

This clonotype was seen ten or more times. The chain is built from TRBV29-1 and TRBJ1-5, with TRBD1 matching over 7 bases. Looked up from germline, CDR1 is SQVTM and CDR2 is ANQGSEA. Losses at the gene ends were 4 bases for V and 0 bases for J; bases not matched to a gene: 6. This CDR3 is built from 15 residues. This CDR3 reads CSVAEQGYSNQPQHF. The CDR3 DNA is TGCAGCGTTGCTGAACAGGGGTATAGCAATCAGCCCCAGCATTTT.

The chain is built from TRBV7-2 and TRBJ1-5; D unclear. The CDR3 has 16 amino acids. V was clipped by 2 bases and J by 0 bases, with 11 bases between them. The germline gives CDR1 SGHTA, CDR2 FQGNSA. CDR3 in DNA: TGTGCCAGCAGCTTAAAGGGTTTCGGTAGCAATCAGCCCCAGCATTTT. Translated, it gives CASSLKGFGSNQPQHF.

V usage is TRBV7-9 and J usage is TRBJ1-4; no clear D. V lost 6 bases and J 7 bases, leaving 12 bases between the germline ends. The germline gives CDR1 SEHNR, CDR2 FQNEAQ (reference sequence). The CDR3 has 13 residues. CDR3 sequence reads: CASRDAGLEKLFF. The CDR3 DNA follows: TGTGCCAGCAGAGACGCTGGCCTTGAAAAACTGTTTTTT.

This clonotype was seen more than once but under ten times. This rearrangement joins TRBV5-1 to TRBJ1-2, with D maybe TRBD1 (6 bases). The CDR3 is 14 amino acids. V gave up 4 bases and J gave up 6 bases, with 16 bases separating them. Germline lookup yields CDR1 SGHRS and CDR2 YFSETQ. CDR3: CASSLEQGDDGYTF. CDR3 sequence (DNA): TGCGCCAGCAGCCTGGAACAGGGAGATGATGGCTACACCTTC. The full variable domain, in which reference TRBV5-1 and TRBJ1-2 provide the parts outside the CDR3, is KAGVTQTPRYLIKTRGQQVTLSCSPISGHRSVSWYQQTPGQGLQFLFEYFSETQRNKGNFPGRFSGRQFSNSRSEMNVSTLELGDSALYLCASSLEQGDDGYTFGSGTRLTVV.

This clonotype was recorded many times. The CDR3 coding sequence is TGCAGTGCTAGGGCCAGAGCGGGGGGCCCCACAGATACGCAGTATTTT. Residues: CSARARAGGPTDTQYF. This sequence joins TRBV20-1 and TRBJ2-3; TRBD2 matches 9 bases. The length of the CDR3 is 16 residues. CDR1 and CDR2 (germline): DFQATT, SNEGSKA (reference sequence). J was trimmed by 2 bases and V by 3 bases; bases with no gene match: 9.

There are many counts of this clonotype. The CDR3 nucleotides are TGCAGTGCTAGAGATTGGCAGGACATTGGGACAGTGAACACTGAAGCTTTCTTT. Translated, it gives CSARDWQDIGTVNTEAFF. The chain has TRBV20-1 and TRBJ1-1, with 7 positions matching TRBD1. This CDR3 has 18 amino acids. Germline assignment: CDR1 DFQATT and CDR2 SNEGSKA (reference sequence). The V segment lost 0 bases and the J segment 0 bases; nucleotides outside the gene matches: 13.

The V and J genes are TRBV6-5 and TRBJ2-7; no firm D call. This CDR3 contains 14 residues. Germline-derived CDR1 and CDR2 are MNHEY and SVGAGI. V lost 6 bases, J lost 1 base, and 13 bases lay in between. The CDR3 DNA sequence: TGTGCCAGCAGCCCGACCCAGGTTTCCTACGAGCAGTACTTC. Its protein product is CASSPTQVSYEQYF.

Only a few counts were recorded for this clonotype. The chain couples TRBV4-1 to TRBJ1-4; possible D gene TRBD1, 5 bases. Trimming removed 3 bases from V and 0 bases from J, with 11 bases in between. From germline, CDR1 is MGHRA and CDR2 YSYEKL. This CDR3 has 16 amino acids. The chain's CDR3 is CASSQRGRATNEKLFF. The CDR3 DNA follows: TGCGCCAGCAGCCAGCGGGGCCGTGCAACTAATGAAAAACTGTTTTTT.

This clonotype has a count of ten or more. The chain combines TRBV12-3 or TRBV12-4 with TRBJ2-4; TRBD1 matches 8 bases. The CDR3 has 19 residues. V dropped 0 bases and J dropped 0; count of bases not matched to a gene: 10. CDR3 residues: CASSLAGRGLPLAKNIQYF. For the CDR3, the DNA is TGTGCCAGCAGTTTAGCCGGCAGGGGGCTACCACTAGCCAAAAACATTCAGTACTTC.

This clonotype was picked up many times. The genes are TRBV28 and TRBJ2-7; perhaps D is TRBD1 or TRBD2 (5 bases each). This CDR3 has 17 amino acids. V shed 5 bases and J shed 0 bases, with 20 bases lying between them. Germline-derived CDR1 and CDR2 are MDHEN and SYDVKM. Here the CDR3 DNA reads TGTGCCAGCAGTCTGCCCCTAGGGGAGTCGGGCTCCTACGAGCAGTACTTC. Its protein product is CASSLPLGESGSYEQYF.

The chain combines TRBV6-1 with TRBJ1-1, with 7 bases lining up with TRBD1. In germline, CDR1 is MNHNS, CDR2 SASEGT. V lost 3 bases and J lost 5; bases outside the gene matches: 12. The CDR3 length is 16 residues. The CDR3 coding sequence is TGTGCCAGCAGTGAGCCCCAGACAGGGATAAAGACTGAAGCTTTCTTT. It specifies CASSEPQTGIKTEAFF.

The V gene is TRBV6-2 or TRBV6-3, the J gene TRBJ1-1; unclear D gene. V gave up 0 bases and J gave up 7 bases, with 6 bases separating them. In germline, CDR1 is MNHEY, CDR2 SVGEGT. The CDR3 sequence is 12 residues long. The DNA for the CDR3 is TGTGCCAGCAGTTACTCAGGGCTTGAAGCTTTCTTT. Translated: CASSYSGLEAFF.

Here the CDR3 reads CASSPPGNGIGEQFF. CDR3 bases: TGTGCCAGCTCACCACCGGGAAACGGGATTGGTGAGCAGTTCTTC. V usage is TRBV18 and J usage is TRBJ2-1; a weak D match, TRBD2 (5 bases). This CDR3 is built from 15 residues. Per the germline V gene, CDR1 is KGHSH and CDR2 is LQKENI. V lost 0 bases and J 9 bases, leaving 15 bases between the germline ends.

This clonotype was seen repeatedly, ten times or more. This rearrangement joins TRBV12-3 or TRBV12-4 to TRBJ1-2; D gene uncertain. The CDR3 covers 15 residues. Trimming cost V 2 bases and J 3 bases, with 13 bases left between them. The CDR3 DNA follows: TGTGCCAGCAGTTTAAGAGGGAGCCCCGACTATGGCTACACCTTC. Translation gives CASSLRGSPDYGYTF.

To note about this clonotype: A read error is likely, as this CDR3 ends without the conserved phenylalanine or tryptophan. The V and J genes are TRBV6-5 and TRBJ2-7; no clear D. V was trimmed by 0 bases and J by 3 bases, leaving 6 bases between them. This CDR3 has 13 residues. Germline CDR1 is MNHEY and CDR2 is SVGAGI. CDR3 in DNA: TGTGCCAGCAGTTACTCGATGAACTACGAGCAGTACTCC. This encodes CASSYSMNYEQYS.

For this clonotype: Germline and junction disagree at one end, which may indicate a read error. The V and J genes are TRBV7-2 and TRBJ2-2, with a tentative D call TRBD2 (5 bases). Germline CDR1 reads SGHTA; CDR2 reads FQGNSA. The CDR3 spans 14 residues. The chain's CDR3 is CASSTLVNTGEPFF. In DNA, the CDR3 is TGTGCCAGCAGCACCTTGGTGAACACCGGGGAGCCGTTTTTT.

This clonotype has at least ten counts. V is TRBV7-9 and J is TRBJ1-1; D is undetermined. Between the trimmed V and J ends, which lost 0 bases and 8 bases, there was a span of 7 bases. The CDR3 runs to 12 residues. Germline V gives CDR1 SEHNR, CDR2 FQNEAQ (reference sequence). CDR3 sequence (DNA): TGTGCCAGCAGCTTAGCGTTCACGGAAGCTTTCTTT. Translation: CASSLAFTEAFF.